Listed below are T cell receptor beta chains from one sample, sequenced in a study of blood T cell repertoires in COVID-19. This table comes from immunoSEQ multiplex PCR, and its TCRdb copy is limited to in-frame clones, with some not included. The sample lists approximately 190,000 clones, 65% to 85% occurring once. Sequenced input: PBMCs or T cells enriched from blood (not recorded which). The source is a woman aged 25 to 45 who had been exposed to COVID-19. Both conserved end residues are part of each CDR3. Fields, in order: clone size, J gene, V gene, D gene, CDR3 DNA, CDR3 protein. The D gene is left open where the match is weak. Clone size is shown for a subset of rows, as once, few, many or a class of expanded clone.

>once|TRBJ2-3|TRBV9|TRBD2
TGTGCCAGCAGCATTGAACCTAGCGGGGCGGTGGAAGATACGCAGTATTTT
CASSIEPSGAVEDTQYF
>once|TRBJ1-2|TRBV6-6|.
TGTGCCACCAAGACAGTCGCCTACACCTTC
CATKTVAYTF
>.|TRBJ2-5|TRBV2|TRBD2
TGTGCCAGCAGTGCCTCCCCCCTAGCGGGGGGGCAAGAGACCCAGTACTTC
CASSASPLAGGQETQYF
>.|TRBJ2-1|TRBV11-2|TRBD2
TGTGCCAGCAGCTTAGCCGGGCGGGGGGCTATTAATGAGCAGTTCTTC
CASSLAGRGAINEQFF
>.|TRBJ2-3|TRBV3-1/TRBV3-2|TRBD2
TGTGCCAGCAGCCATGAACTAGCGGGGGTCCTCACAGATACGCAGTATTTT
CASSHELAGVLTDTQYF
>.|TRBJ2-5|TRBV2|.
TGTGCCAGCAGTGAAGGACTCGCTGCGGGGACCCAGTACTTC
CASSEGLAAGTQYF
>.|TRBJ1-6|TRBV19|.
TGTGCCAGTATGGGACATAGCTCCTATAATTCACCCCTCCACTTT
CASMGHSSYNSPLHF
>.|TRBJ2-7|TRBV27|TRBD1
TGTGCCAGCAGCCCCTGGGACAGCACCTACGAGCAGTACTTC
CASSPWDSTYEQYF
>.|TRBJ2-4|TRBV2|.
TGTGCCAGCACGCCCCCAGGGGTTTACAAAAACATTCAGTACTTC
CASTPPGVYKNIQYF
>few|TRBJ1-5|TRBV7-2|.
TGTGCCAGCAGCCCCCTTGGCCCCAATCAGCCCCAGCATTTT
CASSPLGPNQPQHF
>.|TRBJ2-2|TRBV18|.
TGTGCCAGCTCACCGCGGAGACAGGGAGGCACCGGGGAGCTGTTTTTT
CASSPRRQGGTGELFF
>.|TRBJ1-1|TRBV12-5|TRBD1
TGTGCTAGTGGTTTTTTGGCTGGGACAGGGGGTAACACTGAAGCTTTCTTT
CASGFLAGTGGNTEAFF
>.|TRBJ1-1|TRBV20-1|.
TGCAGTGCCCTACCTGAGGCTTTCTTT
CSALPEAFF
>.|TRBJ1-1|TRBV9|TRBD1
TGTGCCAGCAGCGTAGGGCTGGGACAGGGGGCCCATGAAGCTTTCTTT
CASSVGLGQGAHEAFF
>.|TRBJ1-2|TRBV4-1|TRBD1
TGCGCCAGCAGCCAACAAACAGGGGCTAGCTATGGCTACACCTTC
CASSQQTGASYGYTF
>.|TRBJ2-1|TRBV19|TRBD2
TGTGCCAGTAGTATAGATTGGGCTAGCGGGGGCAACAATGAGCAGTTCTTC
CASSIDWASGGNNEQFF
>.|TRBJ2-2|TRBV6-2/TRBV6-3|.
TGTGCCAGCAGTCAATTGACCGGGGAGCTGTTTTTT
CASSQLTGELFF
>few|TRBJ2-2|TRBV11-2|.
TGTGCCAGCAGCTTACGGGGGCGGCAGGGGGACACCGGGGAGCTGTTTTTT
CASSLRGRQGDTGELFF
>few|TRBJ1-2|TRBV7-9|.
TGTGCCAGCAGCTTGTCAGAAGTAAGCTATGGCTACACCTTC
CASSLSEVSYGYTF
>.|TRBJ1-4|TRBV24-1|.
TGTGCCACCAATACGACAGGAGGTAATGAAAAACTGTTTTTT
CATNTTGGNEKLFF
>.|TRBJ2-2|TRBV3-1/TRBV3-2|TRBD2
TGTGCCAGCAGCCAGGGAGCGGGGCCAGGGCTCGGGGAGCTGTTTTTT
CASSQGAGPGLGELFF
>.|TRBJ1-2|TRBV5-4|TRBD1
TGTGCCAGCAGCCCCGTGGCGACAGGGGTTAACTATGGCTACACCTTC
CASSPVATGVNYGYTF
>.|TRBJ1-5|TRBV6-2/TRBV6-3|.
TGTGCCAGCAGTATAGGCAATCAGCCCCAGCATTTT
CASSIGNQPQHF
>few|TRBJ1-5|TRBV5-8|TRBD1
TGTGCCAGCAGCAGGACAGGGAACAATCAGCCCCAGCATTTT
CASSRTGNNQPQHF
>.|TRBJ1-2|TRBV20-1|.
TGCAGTGCACTACCCGGCTACACCTTC
CSALPGYTF
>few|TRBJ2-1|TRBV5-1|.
TGCGCCAGCAGCTCTTTCGGATCCGGGACACACAATGAGCAGTTCTTC
CASSSFGSGTHNEQFF